These 10 T cell receptor beta chains came from one sample sequenced in a study of blood T cells in healthy people across ages. Sample-barcoded 5' priming and a J-beta primer mix drove a second PCR of roughly 6 to 12 cycles. Via MiXCR, TCRdb re-called the 5' RACE reads, giving one row per CDR3 protein. Here the sample spans 500,000 to 550,000 distinct CDR3 sequences, nearly 25% being singletons. The same sample was also used in a study of T cells of mothers and their children.

Specimen: blood. All receptors come from a boy aged 5-17 years in good health.

The chain links TRBV4-3 to TRBJ2-1; 9 bases align to TRBD2. Trimming cost V 0 bases and J 12 bases; bases outside gene matches: 9. This CDR3 contains 15 residues. Per germline, CDR1 LGHNA and CDR2 YSLEER. The CDR3 protein is CASSQDGAGGRRQFF. The CDR3 bases are TGCGCCAGCAGCCAAGATGGAGCGGGAGGACGTCGGCAGTTCTTC.

At least ten counts were recorded for this clonotype. The chain recombines TRBV7-2 with TRBJ1-2, with TRBD1 matching over 12 bases. The germline V gene has CDR1 SGHTA and CDR2 FQGNSA. The V segment lost 5 bases and the J segment 1 base; nucleotides outside the gene matches: 11. The CDR3 spans 18 residues. CDR3 DNA: TGTGCCAGCAGCGCACGACCGGGACAGGGGGCGAGTAACTATGGCTACACCTTC. The encoded protein is CASSARPGQGASNYGYTF.

This clonotype was seen many times. The chain joins TRBV11-1 to TRBJ2-6, with TRBD1 as a possible D gene (7 bases). The germline V gene encodes CDR1 SGHAT and CDR2 FQDESV (reference sequence). V gave up 3 bases and J gave up 0 bases, with 15 bases separating them. CDR3 size: 18 residues. CDR3 bases: TGTGCCAGCAGCTTTGGGGACTCAGGGGGCTCTGGGGCCAACGTCCTGACTTTC. Translated, it gives CASSFGDSGGSGANVLTF.

This sequence joins TRBV27 and TRBJ2-7; possible D gene TRBD1, 6 bases. Deletions cut 5 bases from V and 6 bases from J, with 17 bases between. This CDR3 has 14 residues. Germline values: CDR1 MNHEY, CDR2 SMNVEV (reference sequence). The CDR3 bases are TGTGCCAGCAGTCCATCACAGGGATCGAGCGAGCAGTACTTC. It codes for CASSPSQGSSEQYF.

In this sample, this clonotype turned up many times. In DNA, the CDR3 is TGTGCCAGCAGCGTAGGGTCGACAGGGAATACCCACGAGCAGTACTTC. The encoded protein is CASSVGSTGNTHEQYF. The chain is built from TRBV9 and TRBJ2-7; the match to TRBD1 covers 7 bases. CDR3 size: 16 residues. Germline-derived CDR1 and CDR2 are SGDLS and YYNGEE. The junction had 11 bases not matched to a gene; V was cut back by 0 bases and J by 5 bases.

V and J are TRBV7-2 and TRBJ1-4, with unresolved D. Germline loops: CDR1 SGHTA, CDR2 FQGNSA. V was clipped by 0 bases and J by 0 bases, with 5 bases between them. The CDR3 extends over 15 amino acids. The CDR3 sequence: CASSLAFATNEKLFF. In DNA, the CDR3 is TGTGCCAGCAGCTTAGCGTTCGCAACTAATGAAAAACTGTTTTTT.

This clonotype has just a few counts. The chain links TRBV3-1 to TRBJ2-4; no clear D. This CDR3 is 15 amino acids long. The ends were cut back, 4 bases at V and 0 bases at J, with 10 bases in the middle. From germline, CDR1 is LGHDT and CDR2 YNNKEL (reference sequence). This chain's CDR3 is CASSRSAVAKNIQYF. As DNA, the CDR3 is TGTGCCAGCAGCCGTTCGGCCGTAGCCAAAAACATTCAGTACTTC. Based on the CDR3 plus reference TRBV3-1 and TRBJ2-4, the full variable domain is DTAVSQTPKYLVTQMGNDKSIKCEQNLGHDTMYWYKQDSKKFLKIMFSYNNKELIINETVPNRFSPKSPDKAHLNLHINSLELGDSAVYFCASSRSAVAKNIQYFGAGTRLSVL.

This clonotype was counted between two and nine times. This chain joins TRBV5-5 and TRBJ2-5; D ambiguous. The J call may be mistaken, given a closer DNA end match to TRBJ2-1. Germline CDR1 reads SGHKS; CDR2 reads YYEKEE (reference sequence). This CDR3 has 15 residues. The CDR3 sequence is CASSSTLSAHNEQFF. The CDR3 DNA follows: TGTGCCAGCAGCTCGACACTATCCGCACACAATGAGCAGTTCTTC.

The V gene is TRBV6-5, the J gene TRBJ1-5; tentatively, D is TRBD1 (6 bases). This CDR3 spans 17 amino acids. Germline V gives CDR1 MNHEY, CDR2 SVGAGI. Deletions cut 4 bases from V and 2 bases from J, with 18 bases between. CDR3 residues: CASSSYGQGSGNQPQHF. The DNA for the CDR3 is TGTGCCAGCAGTTCGTACGGGCAGGGGTCGGGCAATCAGCCCCAGCATTTT.

This clonotype was detected a few times. The chain couples TRBV6-5 to TRBJ2-7, with 9 positions matching TRBD1. Germline V gives CDR1 MNHEY, CDR2 SVGAGI. V gave up 5 bases and J gave up 8 bases; unmatched junction bases: 13. The CDR3 contains 15 residues. This CDR3 reads CASSNPGQGQSKQYF. In nucleotides, the CDR3 is TGTGCCAGCAGTAACCCGGGACAGGGACAGAGCAAGCAGTACTTC.